This TCR beta chain was identified in a study of CD8+ T cells in alopecia areata. The authors extracted RNA and reverse transcribed it into cDNA as the sequencing template. TCRdb's copy holds only in-frame clones and misses some; the assay was immunoSEQ multiplex PCR. The sample yields some 170,000 clones, roughly 50% seen once. Treatment in this sample: oral pan-JAK inhibitor, 5-10 mg twice daily. Sorting of CD4+ and CD8+ T cells was performed on PBMCs. The CDR3 length is 16 residues. CDR1 is SNHLY, CDR2 FYNNEI, per germline. The J segment lost 1 base and the V segment lost 6 bases, leaving 9 bases of the junction unmatched.

V is TRBV2 and J is TRBJ2-5; 9 bases line up with TRBD2. This clonotype was obtained from a human donor with alopecia areata. Sequences were derived from CD8+ T cells sorted from blood, sampled at week 24, from a patient treated with tofacitinib. DNA for the CDR3: TGTGCCAGCAGGATGACTAGCGGACCACTCCAAGAGACCCAGTACTTC. It specifies CASRMTSGPLQETQYF.